This paragraph covers one TCR beta chain sequence. The antigen is unknown. The same CDR3 can be traced to other DNA sequences in this sample. A multiplex PCR was run with 60 Vbeta primers and 13 Jbeta primers. This table comes from immunoSEQ multiplex PCR, and its TCRdb copy is limited to in-frame clones, with some not included. The top ten hold 0.77% of the sample, which has 150,000 or so clones, approximately 80% seen once. The source of the sample is a study of cytomegalovirus exposure and HLA in healthy donors. At the level of the study: Earlier work reported about 110 million unique TCR beta sequences from some 170 million T cells.

Overall study results and limits: A later analysis reported that several of the most significant clusters appeared to be linked to common viral pathogens, among them Epstein-Barr virus. Later analysis showed TCR association rates varying by HLA locus, highest for DRB1 and lowest for HLA-C. In vitro, a few CMV-associated chains proved specific for CMV antigens.

Germline-derived CDR1 and CDR2 are SQVTM and ANQGSEA. V gave up 6 bases and J gave up 0 bases; unmatched junction bases: 4. The CDR3 has 16 amino acids. The sample taken for sequencing was PBMCs. This chain connects TRBV29-1 to TRBJ2-1, with 14 positions matching TRBD2. The receptor was derived from a woman under 30 in good health and CMV-seronegative. CDR3 region: CSVTGLAGVSYNEQFF. The CDR3 DNA follows: TGCAGCGTAACGGGACTAGCGGGAGTCTCCTACAATGAGCAGTTCTTC.